The 12 T cell receptor beta chains below all came from one sample that was sequenced in a study of T cells in Graves' hyperthyroidism and ophthalmopathy. The investigators amplified TCR beta CDR3 regions from RNA transcripts. First-round RT-PCR targeting the TCR CDR3 was performed with the HTBI primer set. TCRdb re-called the multiplex PCR reads with MiXCR, one entry per CDR3 protein. The sample lists over 350,000 distinct CDR3 sequences, about 14% occurring once. Sequenced: blood. The receptors were gathered from a man aged 18 to 35 with Graves' ophthalmopathy.

A word on this clonotype: This sequence may be a read error, since a much larger clone differs from it by one base. J is TRBJ2-5 and V is TRBV5-1; D unresolved. The CDR3 covers 14 residues. V was shortened by 2 bases and J by 1 base, with 9 bases between the two germline ends. Germline CDR1 reads SGHRS; CDR2 reads YFSETQ. The CDR3 DNA reads TGCGCCAGCAGCTTTGGACGTGCCCAAGAGACCCAGTACTTC. Encoded protein: CASSFGRAQETQYF.

This clonotype was picked up many times. The CDR3, as DNA: TGCGCCAGCAGCGCTTACGGGGGCGGCAACTATGGCTACACCTTC. Amino acid sequence: CASSAYGGGNYGYTF. V gene TRBV5-1 combines with J gene TRBJ1-2, with a weak D call TRBD1 (6 bases). The CDR3 covers 15 residues. Trimming removed 4 bases at V and 2 bases at J, with 15 bases between. Germline CDR1 SGHRS, CDR2 YFSETQ.

This clonotype was seen more than once but under ten times. This chain uses TRBV5-1 with TRBJ1-5; 9 bases map to TRBD1. The germline CDR1 and CDR2 sequences are SGHRS and YFSETQ. This CDR3 contains 17 residues. V lost 4 bases, J lost 0 bases, and 8 bases stayed unmatched. As DNA, the CDR3 is TGCGCCAGCAGCGGAAGGGACAGGGATCATAGCAATCAGCCCCAGCATTTT. Protein product: CASSGRDRDHSNQPQHF.

This clonotype was seen ten or more times. This CDR3 is CASSLPVGGELYEQYF. CDR3 in DNA: TGTGCCAGCAGCCTCCCCGTTGGGGGAGAGTTGTACGAGCAGTACTTC. The chain combines TRBV11-2 with TRBJ2-7; tentatively, D is TRBD1 or TRBD2 (5 bases each). Germline V lookup: CDR1 SGHAT, CDR2 FQNNGV. With 5 bases removed from V and 4 bases from J, the gap between germline ends came to 21 bases. The length of the CDR3 is 16 residues.

CDR3 sequence (DNA): TGTGCCAGTAGTACTGGGGCGGTTTTCTATGGCTACACCTTC. It yields the protein CASSTGAVFYGYTF. This chain connects TRBV19 to TRBJ1-2; D might be TRBD1 (5 bases). CDR1 LNHDA and CDR2 SQIVND come from the germline V gene (reference sequence). V lost 4 bases and J lost 4, with 13 bases in between. The CDR3 covers 14 residues.

This clonotype was counted at least ten times. This chain joins TRBV7-2 and TRBJ2-3; TRBD2 aligns across 11 bases. CDR1 and CDR2 (germline): SGHTA, FQGNSA. The CDR3 runs 15 residues. J was trimmed by 8 bases and V by 3 bases; bases with no gene match: 7. CDR3 bases: TGTGCCAGCAGCTTGCTAGCGGGAGGAGGGGGTACGCAGTATTTT. This codes for CASSLLAGGGGTQYF.

This clonotype appeared a few times. The chain links TRBV20-1 to TRBJ1-5, with D possibly being TRBD1 (5 bases). Trimming shortened V by 3 bases and J by 5 bases, and 17 bases separated the two germline ends. Per the germline V gene, CDR1 is DFQATT and CDR2 is SNEGSKA (reference sequence). This CDR3 region has 15 residues. The chain's CDR3 is CSASPRDVLYQPQHF. CDR3 bases: TGCAGTGCTAGTCCCCGGGACGTCCTTTATCAGCCCCAGCATTTT.

At least ten counts were recorded for this clonotype. V usage is TRBV10-2 and J usage is TRBJ2-3, with D perhaps TRBD2 (6 bases). The V and J ends lost 6 bases and 0 bases respectively, with 10 bases between them. The length of the CDR3 is 14 residues. In germline, CDR1 is WSHSY, CDR2 SAAADI. CDR3 coding DNA: TGCGCCAGCAGCGCGGGAAGGAGCACAGATACGCAGTATTTT. Translating gives CASSAGRSTDTQYF.

This rearrangement joins TRBV2 to TRBJ1-4; D is unclear. The CDR3 consists of 13 residues. Germline V lookup: CDR1 SNHLY, CDR2 FYNNEI. The germline V and J ends were trimmed by 5 bases and 12 bases, with 16 bases remaining between them. For the CDR3, the DNA is TGTGCCAGCAGTCCTCGGGCACGGTTGGAACTGTTTTTT. Translating it yields CASSPRARLELFF.

This clonotype came up many times. Written as DNA, the CDR3 is TGCGCCAGCAGCTTGTATGGCCGTCCAGATACGCAGTATTTT. Its protein is CASSLYGRPDTQYF. V usage is TRBV5-1 and J usage is TRBJ2-3; D is undetermined. Germline values: CDR1 SGHRS, CDR2 YFSETQ. The V and J ends lost 1 base and 4 bases respectively, with 10 bases between them. The CDR3 sequence is 14 residues long.

This clonotype appeared many times. The J gene is TRBJ2-7, the V gene TRBV6-1; the D is unclear. The germline V gene encodes CDR1 MNHNS and CDR2 SASEGT. V was pared by 1 base and J by 2 bases, with 6 bases between. The CDR3 length is 13 residues. In nucleotides, the CDR3 is TGTGCCAGCAGTGAAGGACACCCCTACGAGCAGTACTTC. It yields the protein CASSEGHPYEQYF.

This clonotype has a count of ten or more. The chain is built from TRBV5-8 and TRBJ1-2; TRBD1 aligns across 10 bases. Germline trimming cut 0 bases from V and 2 bases from J; bases unmatched to any gene: 1. In germline, CDR1 is SGHTS, CDR2 YDEGEE. The CDR3 length is 15 residues. The CDR3 here is CASSLGGQGNYGYTF. As DNA, the CDR3 is TGTGCCAGCAGCTTGGGGGGACAGGGGAACTATGGCTACACCTTC.